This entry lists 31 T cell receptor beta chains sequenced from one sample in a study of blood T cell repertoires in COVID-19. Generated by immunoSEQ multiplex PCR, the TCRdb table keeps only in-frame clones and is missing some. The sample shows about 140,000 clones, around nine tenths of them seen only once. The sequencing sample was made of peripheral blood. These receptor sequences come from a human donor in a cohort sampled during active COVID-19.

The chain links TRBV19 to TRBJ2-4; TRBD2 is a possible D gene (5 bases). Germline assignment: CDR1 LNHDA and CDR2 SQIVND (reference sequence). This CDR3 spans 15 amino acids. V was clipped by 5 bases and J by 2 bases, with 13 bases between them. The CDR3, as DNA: TGTGCCAGTAGTGCCTCGACTATCACCAAAAACATTCAGTACTTC. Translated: CASSASTITKNIQYF.

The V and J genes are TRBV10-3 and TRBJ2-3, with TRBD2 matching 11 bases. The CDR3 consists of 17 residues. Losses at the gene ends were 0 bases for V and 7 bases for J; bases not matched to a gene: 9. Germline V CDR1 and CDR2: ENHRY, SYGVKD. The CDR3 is CAISESNSGRAGNTQYF. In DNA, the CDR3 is TGTGCCATCAGTGAGTCAAATAGCGGGAGGGCCGGAAATACGCAGTATTTT.

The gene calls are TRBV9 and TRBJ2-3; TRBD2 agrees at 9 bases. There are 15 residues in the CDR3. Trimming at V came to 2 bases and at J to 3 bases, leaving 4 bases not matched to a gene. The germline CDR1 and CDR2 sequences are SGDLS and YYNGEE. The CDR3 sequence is CASSVASGETDTQYF. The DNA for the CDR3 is TGTGCCAGCAGCGTCGCTAGCGGGGAAACAGATACGCAGTATTTT.

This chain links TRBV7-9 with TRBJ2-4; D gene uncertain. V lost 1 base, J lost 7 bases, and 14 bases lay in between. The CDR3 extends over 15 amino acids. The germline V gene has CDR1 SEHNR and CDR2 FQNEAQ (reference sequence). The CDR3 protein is CASSLGRHDGNIQYF. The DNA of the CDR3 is TGTGCCAGCAGCTTAGGGCGTCACGACGGGAACATTCAGTACTTC.

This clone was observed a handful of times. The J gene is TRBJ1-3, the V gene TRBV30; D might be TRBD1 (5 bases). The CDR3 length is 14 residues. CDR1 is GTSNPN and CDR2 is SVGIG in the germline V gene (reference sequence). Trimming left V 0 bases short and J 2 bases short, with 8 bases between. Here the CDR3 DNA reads TGTGCCTGGAGTGTGGGGCGTACTGGAAACACCATATATTTT. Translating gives CAWSVGRTGNTIYF.

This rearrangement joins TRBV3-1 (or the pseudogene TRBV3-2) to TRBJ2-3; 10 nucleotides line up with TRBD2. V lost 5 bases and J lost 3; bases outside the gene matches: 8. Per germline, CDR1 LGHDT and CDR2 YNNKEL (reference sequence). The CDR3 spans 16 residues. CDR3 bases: TGTGCCAGCAGCGCCATGACTAGCGGGTATACAGATACGCAGTATTTT. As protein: CASSAMTSGYTDTQYF.

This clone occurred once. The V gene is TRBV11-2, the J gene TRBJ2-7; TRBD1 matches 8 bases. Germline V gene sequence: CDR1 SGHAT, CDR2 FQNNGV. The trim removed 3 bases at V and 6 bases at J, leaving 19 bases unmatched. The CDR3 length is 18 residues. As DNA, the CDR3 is TGTGCCAGCAGCTTCTACGGCAGGGGGCGGATGCGGGACCCCGAGCAGTACTTC. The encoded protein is CASSFYGRGRMRDPEQYF.

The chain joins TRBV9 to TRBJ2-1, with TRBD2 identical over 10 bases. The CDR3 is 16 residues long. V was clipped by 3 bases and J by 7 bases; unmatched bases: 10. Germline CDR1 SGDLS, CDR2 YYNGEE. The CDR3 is CASSAKSGRASNEQFF. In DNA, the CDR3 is TGTGCCAGCAGCGCAAAGAGCGGGAGGGCCTCGAATGAGCAGTTCTTC.

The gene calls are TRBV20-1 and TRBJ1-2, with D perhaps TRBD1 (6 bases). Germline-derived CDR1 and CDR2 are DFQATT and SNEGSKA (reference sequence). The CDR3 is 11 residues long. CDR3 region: CSSDRLNGYTF. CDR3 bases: TGCTCTTCGGACAGACTTAATGGCTACACCTTC.

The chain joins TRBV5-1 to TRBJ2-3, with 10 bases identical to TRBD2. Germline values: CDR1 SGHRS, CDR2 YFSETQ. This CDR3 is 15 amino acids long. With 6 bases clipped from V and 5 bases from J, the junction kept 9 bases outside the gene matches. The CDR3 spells CASKQTSGFRDTQYF. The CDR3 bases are TGCGCCAGCAAGCAGACTAGCGGGTTTAGAGATACGCAGTATTTT.

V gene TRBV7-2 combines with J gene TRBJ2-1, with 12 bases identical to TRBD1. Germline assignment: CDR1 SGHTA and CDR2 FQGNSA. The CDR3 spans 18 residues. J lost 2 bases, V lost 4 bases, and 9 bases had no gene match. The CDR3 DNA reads TGTGCCAGCAGCTCTTACGGGGGACAGGGGGCCCCCTACAATGAGCAGTTCTTC. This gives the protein CASSSYGGQGAPYNEQFF.

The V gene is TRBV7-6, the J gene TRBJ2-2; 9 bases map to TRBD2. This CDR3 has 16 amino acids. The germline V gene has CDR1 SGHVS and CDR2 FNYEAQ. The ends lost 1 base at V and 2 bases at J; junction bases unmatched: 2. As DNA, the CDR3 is TGTGCCAGCAGCTTAGGCGGGGGGGTAAACACCGGGGAGCTGTTTTTT. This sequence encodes CASSLGGGVNTGELFF.

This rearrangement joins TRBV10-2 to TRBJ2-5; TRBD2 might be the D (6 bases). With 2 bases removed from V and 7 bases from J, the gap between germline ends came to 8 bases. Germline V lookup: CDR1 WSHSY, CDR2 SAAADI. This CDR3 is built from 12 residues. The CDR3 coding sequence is TGCGCCAGCAGTGAGGGGGGGAGGACCCAGTACTTC. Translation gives CASSEGGRTQYF.

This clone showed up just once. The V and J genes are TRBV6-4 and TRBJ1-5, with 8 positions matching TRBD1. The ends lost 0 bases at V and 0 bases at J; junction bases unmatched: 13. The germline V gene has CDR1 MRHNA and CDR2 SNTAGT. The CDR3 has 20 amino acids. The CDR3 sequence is CASSDSGGLDRDYSNQPQHF. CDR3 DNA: TGTGCCAGCAGTGACTCGGGTGGACTGGACAGGGACTATAGCAATCAGCCCCAGCATTTT.

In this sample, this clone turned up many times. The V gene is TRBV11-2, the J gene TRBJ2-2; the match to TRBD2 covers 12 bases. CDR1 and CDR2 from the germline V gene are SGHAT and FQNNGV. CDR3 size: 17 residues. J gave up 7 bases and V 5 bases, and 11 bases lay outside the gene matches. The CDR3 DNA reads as TGTGCCAGCAGCCATCTAGCGGGAGGGTATTCGGGCGGGGAGCTGTTTTTT. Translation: CASSHLAGGYSGGELFF.

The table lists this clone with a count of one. This chain's CDR3 is CAWSKPGSAGNEQFF. The CDR3, as DNA: TGTGCCTGGAGTAAACCGGGATCCGCCGGCAATGAGCAGTTCTTC. The rearrangement uses TRBV30 and TRBJ2-1, with D possibly being TRBD2 (5 bases). CDR3 length: 15 amino acids. Per the germline V gene, CDR1 is GTSNPN and CDR2 is SVGIG (reference sequence). V shed 2 bases and J shed 6 bases, with 17 bases lying between them.

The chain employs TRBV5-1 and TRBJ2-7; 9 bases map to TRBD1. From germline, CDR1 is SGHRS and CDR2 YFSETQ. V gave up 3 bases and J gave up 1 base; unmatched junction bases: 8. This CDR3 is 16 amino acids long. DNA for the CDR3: TGCGCCAGCAGCTCGTTCAACAGGGGGCGTTCCTACGAGCAGTACTTC. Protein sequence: CASSSFNRGRSYEQYF.

This CDR3 is CASSLLRTSGSYEQYF. The CDR3 bases are TGCGCCAGCAGCCTCTTAAGGACTAGCGGGTCCTACGAGCAGTACTTC. V usage is TRBV4-1 and J usage is TRBJ2-7, with 11 bases matching TRBD2. Per germline, CDR1 MGHRA and CDR2 YSYEKL. This CDR3 spans 16 amino acids. V shed 4 bases, J shed 1 base, and the junction held 6 bases outside the gene matches.

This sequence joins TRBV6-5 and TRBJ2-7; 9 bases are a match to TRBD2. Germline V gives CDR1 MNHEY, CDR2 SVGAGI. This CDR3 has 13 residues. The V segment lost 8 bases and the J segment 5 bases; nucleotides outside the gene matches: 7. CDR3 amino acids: CASWSGRYDEQYF. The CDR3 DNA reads TGTGCCAGCTGGAGCGGGAGGTACGACGAGCAGTACTTC.

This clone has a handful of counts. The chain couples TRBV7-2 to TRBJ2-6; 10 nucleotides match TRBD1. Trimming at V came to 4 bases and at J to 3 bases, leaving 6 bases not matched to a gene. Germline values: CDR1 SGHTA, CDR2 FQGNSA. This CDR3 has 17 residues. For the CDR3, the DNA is TGTGCCAGCAGCTCCAAAGGACAGGGGGATGGGGCCAACGTCCTGACTTTC. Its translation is CASSSKGQGDGANVLTF. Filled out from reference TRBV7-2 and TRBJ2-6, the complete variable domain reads GAGVSQSPSNKVTEKGKDVELRCDPISGHTALYWYRQSLGQGLEFLIYFQGNSAPDKSGLPSDRFSAERTGGSVSTLTIQRTQQEDSAVYLCASSSKGQGDGANVLTFGAGSRLTVL.

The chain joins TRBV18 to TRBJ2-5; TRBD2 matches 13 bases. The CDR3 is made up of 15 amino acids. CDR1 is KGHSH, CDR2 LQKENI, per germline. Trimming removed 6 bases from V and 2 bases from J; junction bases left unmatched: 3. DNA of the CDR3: TGTGCCAGCTCCCCGGGACTAGCGGGACAAGAGACCCAGTACTTC. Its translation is CASSPGLAGQETQYF.

The CDR3 nucleotides are TGTGCCAGCAAGCCCCAGCAGGGGGGAGACTATGGCTACACCTTC. Its protein product is CASKPQQGGDYGYTF. V is TRBV27 and J is TRBJ1-2; 7 bases map to TRBD1. The CDR3 loop spans 15 amino acids. The germline V gene encodes CDR1 MNHEY and CDR2 SMNVEV (reference sequence). The trim removed 7 bases at V and 3 bases at J, leaving 11 bases unmatched.

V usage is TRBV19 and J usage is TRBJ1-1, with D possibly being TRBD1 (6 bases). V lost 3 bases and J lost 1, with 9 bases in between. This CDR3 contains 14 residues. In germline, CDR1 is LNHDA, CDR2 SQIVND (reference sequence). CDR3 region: CASSMDRQNTEAFF. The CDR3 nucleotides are TGTGCCAGTAGTATGGACAGACAGAACACTGAAGCTTTCTTT.

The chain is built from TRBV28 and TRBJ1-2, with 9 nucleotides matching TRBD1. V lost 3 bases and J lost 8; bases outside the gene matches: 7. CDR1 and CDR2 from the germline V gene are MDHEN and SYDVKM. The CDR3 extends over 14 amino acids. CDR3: CASSLDRGDFGYTF. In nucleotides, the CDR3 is TGTGCCAGCAGTTTGGACAGGGGCGATTTCGGCTACACCTTC.

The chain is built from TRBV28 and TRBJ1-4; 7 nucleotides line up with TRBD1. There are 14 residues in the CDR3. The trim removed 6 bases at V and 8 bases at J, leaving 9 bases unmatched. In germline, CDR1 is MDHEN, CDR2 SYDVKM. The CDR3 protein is CASSQGGSYEKLFF. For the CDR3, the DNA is TGTGCCAGCAGCCAGGGGGGATCTTACGAAAAACTGTTTTTT.

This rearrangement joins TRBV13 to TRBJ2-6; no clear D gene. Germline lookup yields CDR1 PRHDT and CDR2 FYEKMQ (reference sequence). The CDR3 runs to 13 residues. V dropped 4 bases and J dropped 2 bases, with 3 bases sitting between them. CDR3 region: CASSSTGANVLTF. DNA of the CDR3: TGTGCCAGCAGCTCCACTGGGGCCAACGTCCTGACTTTC. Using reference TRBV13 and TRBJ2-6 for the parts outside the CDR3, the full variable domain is AAGVIQSPRHLIKEKRETATLKCYPIPRHDTVYWYQQGPGQDPQFLISFYEKMQSDKGSIPDRFSAQQFSDYHSELNMSSLELGDSALYFCASSSTGANVLTFGAGSRLTVL.

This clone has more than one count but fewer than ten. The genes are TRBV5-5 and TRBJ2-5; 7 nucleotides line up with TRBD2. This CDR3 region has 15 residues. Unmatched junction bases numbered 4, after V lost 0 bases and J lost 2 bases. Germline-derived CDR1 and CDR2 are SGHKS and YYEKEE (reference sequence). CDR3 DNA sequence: TGTGCCAGCAGCTTGGCCGGGACTAAGCAAGAGACCCAGTACTTC. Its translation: CASSLAGTKQETQYF. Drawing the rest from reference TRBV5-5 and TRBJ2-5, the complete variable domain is DAGVTQSPTHLIKTRGQQVTLRCSPISGHKSVSWYQQVLGQGPQFIFQYYEKEERGRGNFPDRFSARQFPNYSSELNVNALLLGDSALYLCASSLAGTKQETQYFGPGTRLLVL.

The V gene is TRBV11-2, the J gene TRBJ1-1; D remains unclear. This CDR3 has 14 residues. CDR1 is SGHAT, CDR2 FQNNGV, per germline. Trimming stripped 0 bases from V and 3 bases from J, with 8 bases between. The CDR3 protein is CASSLDLGYTEAFF. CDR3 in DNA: TGTGCCAGCAGCTTAGATCTGGGCTACACTGAAGCTTTCTTT.

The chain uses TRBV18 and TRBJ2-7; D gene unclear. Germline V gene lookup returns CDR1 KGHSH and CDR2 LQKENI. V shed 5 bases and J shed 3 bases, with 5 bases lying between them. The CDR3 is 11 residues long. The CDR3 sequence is CASSSRYEQYF. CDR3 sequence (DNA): TGTGCCAGCTCATCCCGCTACGAGCAGTACTTC.

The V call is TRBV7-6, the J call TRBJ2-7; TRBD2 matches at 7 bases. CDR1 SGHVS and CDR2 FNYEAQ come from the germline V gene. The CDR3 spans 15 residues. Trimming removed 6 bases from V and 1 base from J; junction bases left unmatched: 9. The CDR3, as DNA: TGTGCCAGCAGTTACCCAGCGGGGCCTTCCTACGAGCAGTACTTC. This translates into CASSYPAGPSYEQYF. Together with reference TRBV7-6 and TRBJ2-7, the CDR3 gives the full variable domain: GAGVSQSPRYKVTKRGQDVALRCDPISGHVSLYWYRQALGQGPEFLTYFNYEAQQDKSGLPNDRFSAERPEGSISTLTIQRTEQRDSAMYRCASSYPAGPSYEQYFGPGTRLTVT.

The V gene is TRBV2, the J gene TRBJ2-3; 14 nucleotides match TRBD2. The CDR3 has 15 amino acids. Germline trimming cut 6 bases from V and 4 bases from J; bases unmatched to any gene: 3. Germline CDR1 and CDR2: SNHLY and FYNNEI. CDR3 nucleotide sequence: TGTGCCAGCAGGATGACTAGCGGGGGGGCAGATACGCAGTATTTT. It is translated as CASRMTSGGADTQYF.